This TCR beta chain is from a study of CD8 T cells in Susac syndrome. Regarding the study as a whole: Individuals included in the TCR sequencing and HLA analysis were acknowledged by the study to be relatively few in number.

The authors sequenced TCR beta from blood CD8+ and CD4+ T cells. While CD8+ and CD4+ T cells were isolated negatively, TEMRA cells were enriched by FACS. As to this clonotype: Its specificity is unknown.

With random hexamers, reverse transcription was performed on about 0.5 to 1 ug of RNA. Amplification of TCR beta CDR3 was carried out by immunoSEQ multiplex PCR, which covered 54 Vbeta and 13 Jbeta segments. TCRdb redid the calling of the immunoSEQ multiplex PCR reads with MiXCR, one entry per CDR3 protein. Altogether about 200,000 distinct CDR3 sequences are present, approximately 95% being singletons, with the ten largest covering approximately 0.075%. Germline V CDR1 and CDR2: SGHVS, FNYEAQ. Deletions cut 0 bases from V and 0 bases from J, with 22 bases between. The CDR3 runs to 20 residues. This clonotype was obtained from a human donor with multiple sclerosis. The chain recombines TRBV7-6 with TRBJ2-3; D may be TRBD2 (6 bases). Sequencing input: CD4+ T cells from PBMCs. The CDR3 region is CASSLASLFFAGTSTDTQYF. As DNA, the CDR3 is TGTGCCAGCAGCTTAGCCTCCCTCTTTTTTGCGGGGACTAGCACAGATACGCAGTATTTT.